Included here is one T cell receptor beta chain sequence, with context. This entry comes from a study of patients and donors after allogeneic stem cell transplantation. TCRdb itself ran the RT-PCR reads through MiXCR, one entry per CDR3 protein. The sample includes about 200,000 distinct CDR3 sequences, around 40% of them seen just once. Material: blood, either unsorted or a sorted T cell fraction (not recorded which). This TCR derives from a human donor who was either an allogeneic HSCT recipient or a stem cell or donor lymphocyte infusion donor (not recorded which). It is not recorded whose cells these are; they may come from a transplant donor.

In DNA, the CDR3 is TGTGCCACCAGCCGGGGCCCGGGTCGCCCCTCTGAAGCTTTCTTT. It yields the protein CATSRGPGRPSEAFF. The chain uses TRBV15 and TRBJ1-1; tentatively, D is TRBD1 (5 bases). This CDR3 spans 15 amino acids. Germline V gene data show CDR1 as LNHNV and CDR2 as YYDKDF (reference sequence). With 5 bases removed from V and 6 bases from J, the gap between germline ends came to 19 bases.